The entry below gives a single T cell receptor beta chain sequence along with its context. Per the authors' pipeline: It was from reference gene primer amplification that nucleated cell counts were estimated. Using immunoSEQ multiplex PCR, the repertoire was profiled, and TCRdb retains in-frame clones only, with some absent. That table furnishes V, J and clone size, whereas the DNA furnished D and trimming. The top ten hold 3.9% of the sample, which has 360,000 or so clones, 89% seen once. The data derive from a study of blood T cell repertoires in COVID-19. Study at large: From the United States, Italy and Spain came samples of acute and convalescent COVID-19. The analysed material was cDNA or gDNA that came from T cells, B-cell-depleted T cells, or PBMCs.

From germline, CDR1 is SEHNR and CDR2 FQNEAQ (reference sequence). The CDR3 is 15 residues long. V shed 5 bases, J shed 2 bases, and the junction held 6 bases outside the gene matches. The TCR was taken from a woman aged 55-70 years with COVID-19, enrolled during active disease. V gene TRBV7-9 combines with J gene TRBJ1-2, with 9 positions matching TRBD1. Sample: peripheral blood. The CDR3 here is CASSPSGQGNYGYTF. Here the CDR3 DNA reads TGTGCCAGCAGCCCATCCGGACAGGGGAACTATGGCTACACCTTC. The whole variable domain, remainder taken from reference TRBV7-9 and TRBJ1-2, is DTGVSQNPRHKITKRGQNVTFRCDPISEHNRLYWYRQTLGQGPEFLTYFQNEAQLEKSRLLSDRFSAERPKGSFSTLEIQRTEQGDSAMYLCASSPSGQGNYGYTFGSGTRLTVV.